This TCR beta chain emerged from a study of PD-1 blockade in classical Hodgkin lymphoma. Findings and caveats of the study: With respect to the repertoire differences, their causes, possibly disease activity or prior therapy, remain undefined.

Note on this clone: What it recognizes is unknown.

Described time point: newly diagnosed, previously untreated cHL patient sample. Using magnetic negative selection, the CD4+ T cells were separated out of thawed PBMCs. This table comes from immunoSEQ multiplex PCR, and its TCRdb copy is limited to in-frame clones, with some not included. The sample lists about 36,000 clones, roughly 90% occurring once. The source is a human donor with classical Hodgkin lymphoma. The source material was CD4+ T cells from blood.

CDR3 DNA: TGCGCCAGCAGCTCGGGACTAGCGGGAGGCACCGGGGAGCTGTTTTTT. Its protein product is CASSSGLAGGTGELFF. The V gene is TRBV10-1, the J gene TRBJ2-2; 15 bases map to TRBD2. Germline CDR1 and CDR2: WNHNN and SYGVQD (reference sequence). This CDR3 has 16 amino acids. Germline trimming cut 6 bases from V and 4 bases from J; bases unmatched to any gene: 3.